The clone carrying this T cell receptor beta chain was seen ten or more times. Its antigen is unknown. This entry comes from a study of identical twins. TCRdb ran MiXCR on the 5' RACE reads and lists one entry per CDR3 protein. This sample yields under 300,000 distinct CDR3 sequences, of which about an eighth are seen a single time; around 8.9% belongs to the top ten. Whole-study results and caveats: Models predicted too little out-of-frame TCR alpha sharing in monozygotic twins. The study reached conclusions through statistical analysis that was cross-sectional, not following the same donors.

This CDR3 comprises 14 residues. V gave up 5 bases and J gave up 0 bases, with 9 bases separating them. Germline loops: CDR1 SGHTA, CDR2 FQGNSA. Sequenced material: memory (CD45RO+) T cells sorted from blood. The chain recombines TRBV7-2 with TRBJ2-3; TRBD1 is a possible D gene (6 bases). The clonotype originates from a woman aged 18-35 years in good health. CDR3 DNA: TGTGCCAGCAGCCCCCAGGGGAGCACAGATACGCAGTATTTT. It yields the protein CASSPQGSTDTQYF.